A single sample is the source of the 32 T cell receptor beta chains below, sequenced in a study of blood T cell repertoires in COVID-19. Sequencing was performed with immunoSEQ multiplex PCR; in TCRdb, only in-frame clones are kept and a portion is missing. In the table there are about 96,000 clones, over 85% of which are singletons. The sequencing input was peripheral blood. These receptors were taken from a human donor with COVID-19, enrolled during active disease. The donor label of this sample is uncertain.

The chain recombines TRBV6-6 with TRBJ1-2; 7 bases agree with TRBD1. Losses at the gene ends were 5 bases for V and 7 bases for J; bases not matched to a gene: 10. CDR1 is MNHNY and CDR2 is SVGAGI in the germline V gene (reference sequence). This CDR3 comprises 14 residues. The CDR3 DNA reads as TGTGCCAGCAGTACCCAGGGACAGAAGAGTGGCTACACCTTC. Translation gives CASSTQGQKSGYTF.

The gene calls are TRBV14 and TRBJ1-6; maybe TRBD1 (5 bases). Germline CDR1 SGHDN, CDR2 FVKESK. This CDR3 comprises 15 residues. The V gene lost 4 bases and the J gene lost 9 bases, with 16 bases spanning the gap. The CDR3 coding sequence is TGTGCCAGCAGCCGCAGTGCCGGGGGAGGTTCACCCCTCCACTTT. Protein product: CASSRSAGGGSPLHF.

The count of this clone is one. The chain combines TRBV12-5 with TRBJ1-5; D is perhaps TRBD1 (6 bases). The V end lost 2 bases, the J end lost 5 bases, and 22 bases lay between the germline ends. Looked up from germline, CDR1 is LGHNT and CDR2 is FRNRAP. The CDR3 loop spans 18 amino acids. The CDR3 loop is CASGLYPRDTLTDQPQHF. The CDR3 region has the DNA TGTGCTAGTGGTTTGTACCCTAGGGACACCCTCACCGATCAGCCCCAGCATTTT. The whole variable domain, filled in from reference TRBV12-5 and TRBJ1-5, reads DARVTQTPRHKVTEMGQEVTMRCQPILGHNTVFWYRQTMMQGLELLAYFRNRAPLDDSGMPKDRFSAEMPDATLATLKIQPSEPRDSAVYFCASGLYPRDTLTDQPQHFGDGTRLSIL.

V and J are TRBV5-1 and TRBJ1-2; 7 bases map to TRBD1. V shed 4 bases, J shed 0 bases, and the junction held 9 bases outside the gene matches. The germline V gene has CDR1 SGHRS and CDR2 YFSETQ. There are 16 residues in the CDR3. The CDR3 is CASSRDRAVPNYGYTF. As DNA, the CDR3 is TGCGCCAGCAGCCGGGACAGAGCAGTTCCTAACTATGGCTACACCTTC.

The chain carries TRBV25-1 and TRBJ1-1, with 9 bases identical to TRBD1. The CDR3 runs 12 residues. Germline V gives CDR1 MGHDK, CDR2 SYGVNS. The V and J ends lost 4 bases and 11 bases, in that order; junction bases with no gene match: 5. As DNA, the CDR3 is TGTGCCAGCAGTGGGGACAGGGCCGACGCTTTCTTT. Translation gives CASSGDRADAFF.

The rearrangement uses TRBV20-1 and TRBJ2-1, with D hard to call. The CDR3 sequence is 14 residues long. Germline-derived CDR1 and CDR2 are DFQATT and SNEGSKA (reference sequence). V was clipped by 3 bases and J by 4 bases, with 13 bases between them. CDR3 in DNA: TGCAGTGCTAGTGGCGGTATAGAATACAATGAGCAGTTCTTC. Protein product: CSASGGIEYNEQFF.

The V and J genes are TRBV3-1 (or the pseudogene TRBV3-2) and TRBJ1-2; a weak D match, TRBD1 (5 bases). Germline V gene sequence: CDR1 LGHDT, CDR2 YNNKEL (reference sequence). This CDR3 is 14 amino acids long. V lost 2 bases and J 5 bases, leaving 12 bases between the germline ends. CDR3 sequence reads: CASSQQTAAYGYTF. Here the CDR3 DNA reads TGTGCCAGCAGCCAACAGACAGCCGCATATGGCTACACCTTC.

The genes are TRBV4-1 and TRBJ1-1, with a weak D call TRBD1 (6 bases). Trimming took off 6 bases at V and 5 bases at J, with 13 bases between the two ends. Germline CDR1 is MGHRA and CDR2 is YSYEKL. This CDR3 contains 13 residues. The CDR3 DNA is TGCGCCAGCAGTCCTCAGGGGAGAACTGAAGCTTTCTTT. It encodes CASSPQGRTEAFF.

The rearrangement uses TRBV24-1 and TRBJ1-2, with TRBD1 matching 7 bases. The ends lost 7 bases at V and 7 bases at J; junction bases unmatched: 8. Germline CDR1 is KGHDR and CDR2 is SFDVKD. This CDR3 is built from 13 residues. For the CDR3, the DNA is TGTGCCACCAGGGCAGGACAGGAGGGTGGCTACACCTTC. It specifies CATRAGQEGGYTF.

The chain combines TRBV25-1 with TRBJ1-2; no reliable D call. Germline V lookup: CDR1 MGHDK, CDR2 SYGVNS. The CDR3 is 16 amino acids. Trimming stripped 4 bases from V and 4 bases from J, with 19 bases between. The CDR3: CASSGLPGRSPYGYTF. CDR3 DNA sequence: TGTGCCAGCAGTGGACTACCGGGCCGCTCGCCCTATGGCTACACCTTC.

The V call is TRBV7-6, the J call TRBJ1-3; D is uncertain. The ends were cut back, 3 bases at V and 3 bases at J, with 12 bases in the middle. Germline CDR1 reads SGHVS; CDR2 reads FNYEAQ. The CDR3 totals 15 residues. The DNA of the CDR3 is TGTGCCAGCAGCTTCGAGGCGGCTAGTGGAAACACCATATATTTT. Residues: CASSFEAASGNTIYF. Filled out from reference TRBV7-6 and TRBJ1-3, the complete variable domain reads GAGVSQSPRYKVTKRGQDVALRCDPISGHVSLYWYRQALGQGPEFLTYFNYEAQQDKSGLPNDRFSAERPEGSISTLTIQRTEQRDSAMYRCASSFEAASGNTIYFGEGSWLTVV.

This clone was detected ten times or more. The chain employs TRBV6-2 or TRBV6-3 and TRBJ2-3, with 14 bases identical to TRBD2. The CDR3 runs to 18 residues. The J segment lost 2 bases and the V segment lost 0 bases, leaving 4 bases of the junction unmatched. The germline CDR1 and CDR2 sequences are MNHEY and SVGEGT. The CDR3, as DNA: TGTGCCAGCAGTTACTCCCGACTAGCGGGGGGGTTCACAGATACGCAGTATTTT. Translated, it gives CASSYSRLAGGFTDTQYF.

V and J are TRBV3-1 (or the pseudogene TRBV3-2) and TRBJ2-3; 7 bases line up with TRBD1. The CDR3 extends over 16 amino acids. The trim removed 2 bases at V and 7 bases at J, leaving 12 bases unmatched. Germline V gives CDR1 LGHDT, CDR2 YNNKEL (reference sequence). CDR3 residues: CASSQQGRQGLNTQYF. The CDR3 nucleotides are TGTGCCAGCAGCCAACAAGGGAGACAGGGATTAAATACGCAGTATTTT.

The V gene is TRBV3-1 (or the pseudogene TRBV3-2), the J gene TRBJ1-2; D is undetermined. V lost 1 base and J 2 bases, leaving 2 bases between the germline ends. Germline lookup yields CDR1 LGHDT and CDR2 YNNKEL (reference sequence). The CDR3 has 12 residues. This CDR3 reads CASSQANYGYTF. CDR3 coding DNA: TGTGCCAGCAGCCAAGCAAACTATGGCTACACCTTC.

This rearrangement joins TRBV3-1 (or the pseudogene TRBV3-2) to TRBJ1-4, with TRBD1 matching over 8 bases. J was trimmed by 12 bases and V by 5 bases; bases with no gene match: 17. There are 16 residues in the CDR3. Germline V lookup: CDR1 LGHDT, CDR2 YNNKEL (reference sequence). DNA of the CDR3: TGTGCCAGCAGCAATCAATATGACAGGGGCCGAGGGGAACTGTTTTTT. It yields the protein CASSNQYDRGRGELFF.

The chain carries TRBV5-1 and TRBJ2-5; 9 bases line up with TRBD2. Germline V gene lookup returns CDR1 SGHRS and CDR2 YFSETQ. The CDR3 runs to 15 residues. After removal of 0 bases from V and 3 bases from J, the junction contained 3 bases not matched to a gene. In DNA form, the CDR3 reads TGCGCCAGCAGCTTGGCGGGACTAGCTGAAGAGACCCAGTACTTC. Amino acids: CASSLAGLAEETQYF. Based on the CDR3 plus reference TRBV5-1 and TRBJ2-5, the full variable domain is KAGVTQTPRYLIKTRGQQVTLSCSPISGHRSVSWYQQTPGQGLQFLFEYFSETQRNKGNFPGRFSGRQFSNSRSEMNVSTLELGDSALYLCASSLAGLAEETQYFGPGTRLLVL.

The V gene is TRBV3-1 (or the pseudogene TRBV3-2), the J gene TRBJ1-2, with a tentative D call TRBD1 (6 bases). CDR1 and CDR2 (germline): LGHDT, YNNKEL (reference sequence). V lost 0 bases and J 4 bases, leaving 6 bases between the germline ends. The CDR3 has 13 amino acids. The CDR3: CASSQEGAYGYTF. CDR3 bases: TGTGCCAGCAGCCAAGAGGGGGCCTATGGCTACACCTTC.

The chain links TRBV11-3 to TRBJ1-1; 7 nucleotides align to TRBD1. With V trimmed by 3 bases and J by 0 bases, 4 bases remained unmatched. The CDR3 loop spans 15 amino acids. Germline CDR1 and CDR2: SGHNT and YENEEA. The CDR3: CASSFLGTVNTEAFF. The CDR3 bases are TGTGCCAGCAGCTTCCTGGGGACAGTGAACACTGAAGCTTTCTTT.

The CDR3 DNA reads as TGTGCCAGCAGTTTGGCAGGGGACACTGAAGCTTTCTTT. Its translation: CASSLAGDTEAFF. This chain links TRBV12-3 or TRBV12-4 with TRBJ1-1; weak D call: TRBD1 (6 bases). Trimming cost V 3 bases and J 3 bases, with 8 bases left between them. The CDR3 is made up of 13 amino acids.

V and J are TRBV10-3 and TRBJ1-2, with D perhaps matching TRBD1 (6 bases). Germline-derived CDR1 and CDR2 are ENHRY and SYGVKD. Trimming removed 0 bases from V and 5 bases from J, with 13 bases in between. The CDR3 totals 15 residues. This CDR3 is CAISESASGEYGYTF. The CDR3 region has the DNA TGTGCCATCAGTGAGTCGGCGTCAGGGGAGTATGGCTACACCTTC.

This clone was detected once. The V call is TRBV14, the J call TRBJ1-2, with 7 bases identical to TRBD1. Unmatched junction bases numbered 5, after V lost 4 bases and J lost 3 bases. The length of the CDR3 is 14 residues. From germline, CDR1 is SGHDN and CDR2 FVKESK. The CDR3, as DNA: TGTGCCAGCAGCCCCACAGGGGTCGACTATGGCTACACCTTC. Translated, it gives CASSPTGVDYGYTF.

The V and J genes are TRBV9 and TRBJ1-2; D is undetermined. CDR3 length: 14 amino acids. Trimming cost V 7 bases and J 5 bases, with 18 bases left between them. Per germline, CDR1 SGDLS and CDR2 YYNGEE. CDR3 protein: CASGSRTLTYGYTF. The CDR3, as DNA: TGTGCCAGCGGTTCCAGAACCTTGACTTATGGCTACACCTTC.

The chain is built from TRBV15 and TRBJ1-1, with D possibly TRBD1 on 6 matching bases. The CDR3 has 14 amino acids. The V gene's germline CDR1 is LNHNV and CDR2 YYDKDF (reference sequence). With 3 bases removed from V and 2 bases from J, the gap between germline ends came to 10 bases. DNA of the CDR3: TGTGCCACCAGCAGGGACAGAATAAACACTGAAGCTTTCTTT. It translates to CATSRDRINTEAFF. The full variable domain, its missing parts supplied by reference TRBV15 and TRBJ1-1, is DAMVIQNPRYQVTQFGKPVTLSCSQTLNHNVMYWYQQKSSQAPKLLFHYYDKDFNNEADTPDNFQSRRPNTSFCFLDIRSPGLGDTAMYLCATSRDRINTEAFFGQGTRLTVV.

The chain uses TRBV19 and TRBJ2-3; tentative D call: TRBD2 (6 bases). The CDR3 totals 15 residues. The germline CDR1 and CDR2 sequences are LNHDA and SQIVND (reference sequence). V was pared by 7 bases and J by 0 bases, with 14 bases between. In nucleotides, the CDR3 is TGTGCCAGTATGGGGACTTCAACTAGCACAGATACGCAGTATTTT. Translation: CASMGTSTSTDTQYF.

CDR3 loop: CASMGGAASDTQYF. CDR3 in DNA: TGTGCCAGCATGGGAGGGGCCGCCTCGGATACGCAGTATTTT. The chain uses TRBV6-5 and TRBJ2-3; 7 bases match TRBD2. V was clipped by 7 bases and J by 6 bases; unmatched bases: 10. Germline lookup yields CDR1 MNHEY and CDR2 SVGAGI. CDR3 length: 14 residues.

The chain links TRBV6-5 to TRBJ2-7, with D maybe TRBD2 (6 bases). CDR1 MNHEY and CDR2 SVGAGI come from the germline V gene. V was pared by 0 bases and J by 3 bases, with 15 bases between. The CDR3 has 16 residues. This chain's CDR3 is CASSYSRQGGHYEQYF. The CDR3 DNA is TGTGCCAGCAGTTACTCGCGGCAGGGAGGTCACTACGAGCAGTACTTC.

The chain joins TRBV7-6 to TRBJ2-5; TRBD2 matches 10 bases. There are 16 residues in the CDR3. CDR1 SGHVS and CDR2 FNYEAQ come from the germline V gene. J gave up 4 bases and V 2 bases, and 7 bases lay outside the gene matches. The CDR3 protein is CASSLLVLAGRETQYF. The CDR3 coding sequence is TGTGCCAGCAGCTTACTGGTACTAGCGGGGAGAGAGACCCAGTACTTC.

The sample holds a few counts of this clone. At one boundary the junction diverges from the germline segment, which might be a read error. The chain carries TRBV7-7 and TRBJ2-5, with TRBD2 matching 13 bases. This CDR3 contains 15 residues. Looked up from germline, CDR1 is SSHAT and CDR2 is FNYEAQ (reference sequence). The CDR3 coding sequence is TGTGCTAGCAGCTCAGGGACTAGCGGGACGGAGACCCAGTACTTC. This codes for CASSSGTSGTETQYF.

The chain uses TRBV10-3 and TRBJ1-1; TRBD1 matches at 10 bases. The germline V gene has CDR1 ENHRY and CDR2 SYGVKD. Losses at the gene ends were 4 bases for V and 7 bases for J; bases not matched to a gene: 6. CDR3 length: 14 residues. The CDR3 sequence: CAISGDRGESEAFF. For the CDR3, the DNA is TGTGCCATCAGTGGGGACAGGGGCGAGAGTGAAGCTTTCTTT.

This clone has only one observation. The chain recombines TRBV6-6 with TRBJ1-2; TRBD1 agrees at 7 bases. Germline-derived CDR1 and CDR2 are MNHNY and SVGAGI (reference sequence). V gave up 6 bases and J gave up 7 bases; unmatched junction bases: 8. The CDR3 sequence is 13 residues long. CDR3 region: CASRRDRVGGYTF. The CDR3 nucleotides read TGTGCCAGCAGACGCGACAGGGTGGGTGGCTACACCTTC.

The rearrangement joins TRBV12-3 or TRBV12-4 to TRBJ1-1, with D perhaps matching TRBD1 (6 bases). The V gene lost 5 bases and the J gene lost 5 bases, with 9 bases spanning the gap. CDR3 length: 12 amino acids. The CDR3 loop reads CASSQGLTEAFF. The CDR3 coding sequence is TGTGCCAGCAGTCAGGGGCTTACTGAAGCTTTCTTT.

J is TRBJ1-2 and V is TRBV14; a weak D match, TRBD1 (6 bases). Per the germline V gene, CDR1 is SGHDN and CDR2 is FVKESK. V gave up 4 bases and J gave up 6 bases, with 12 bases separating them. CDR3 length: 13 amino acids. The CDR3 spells CASSRRGANGYTF. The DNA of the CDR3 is TGTGCCAGCAGCCGTCGGGGGGCAAATGGCTACACCTTC.